The 30 T cell receptor beta chains in this list originate from one sample, sequenced in a study of blood T cell repertoires in COVID-19. TCRdb's copy holds only in-frame clones and misses some; the assay was immunoSEQ multiplex PCR. This repertoire shows roughly 220,000 clones, around four fifths found once; its top ten account for roughly 5.3%. The sequenced sample was peripheral blood. These receptor sequences come from a woman aged 55-70 years who had recovered from COVID-19.

This clone was seen only a few times. The genes are TRBV4-2 and TRBJ2-1; D unresolved. The CDR3 is 13 residues long. The germline gives CDR1 LGHNA, CDR2 YNFKEQ. With 5 bases removed from V and 7 bases from J, the gap between germline ends came to 12 bases. This CDR3 is CASSLSGRNEQFF. The CDR3, as DNA: TGTGCCAGCAGCTTATCAGGCAGGAATGAGCAGTTCTTC.

This chain links TRBV18 with TRBJ2-5; TRBD1 matches 8 bases. Germline CDR1 reads KGHSH; CDR2 reads LQKENI. This CDR3 comprises 14 residues. The ends lost 3 bases at V and 5 bases at J; junction bases unmatched: 5. The CDR3 nucleotides read TGTGCCAGCTCACCCCGCCGACAGGGGGAGACCCAGTACTTC. Encoded protein: CASSPRRQGETQYF.

The chain employs TRBV19 and TRBJ1-5; D may be TRBD1 (6 bases). Germline-derived CDR1 and CDR2 are LNHDA and SQIVND (reference sequence). The CDR3 is made up of 15 amino acids. V lost 5 bases and J lost 0, with 11 bases in between. The CDR3 reads CASSPTGNSNQPQHF. CDR3 DNA sequence: TGTGCCAGTAGTCCTACAGGGAATAGCAATCAGCCCCAGCATTTT.

The chain has TRBV18 and TRBJ1-6, with D uncertain. Germline V gene lookup returns CDR1 KGHSH and CDR2 LQKENI. The CDR3 length is 15 residues. V was trimmed by 2 bases and J by 7 bases, leaving 12 bases between them. Here the CDR3 DNA reads TGTGCCAGCTCACCATTGGCGGGAAGCAATTCACCCCTCCACTTT. It specifies CASSPLAGSNSPLHF.

The chain carries TRBV2 and TRBJ2-3; 8 bases map to TRBD2. This CDR3 is 18 amino acids long. Germline CDR1 is SNHLY and CDR2 is FYNNEI. V was pared by 5 bases and J by 2 bases, with 15 bases of the junction left unmatched. The CDR3 DNA reads TGTGCCAGCAGTCCCATATCCCTGAGCGGGGGTTACACAGATACGCAGTATTTT. This gives the protein CASSPISLSGGYTDTQYF.

This chain uses TRBV9 with TRBJ2-1, with 10 bases aligning to TRBD2. The germline gives CDR1 SGDLS, CDR2 YYNGEE. The ends lost 0 bases at V and 5 bases at J; junction bases unmatched: 8. The CDR3 consists of 17 residues. The CDR3 spells CASSVGSSGGRDNEQFF. The DNA of the CDR3 is TGTGCCAGCAGCGTAGGAAGTAGCGGGGGGCGAGACAATGAGCAGTTCTTC. Filled out from reference TRBV9 and TRBJ2-1, the complete variable domain reads DSGVTQTPKHLITATGQRVTLRCSPRSGDLSVYWYQQSLDQGLQFLIQYYNGEERAKGNILERFSAQQFPDLHSELNLSSLELGDSALYFCASSVGSSGGRDNEQFFGPGTRLTVL.

The chain couples TRBV20-1 to TRBJ2-2, with 9 bases identical to TRBD1. Germline loops: CDR1 DFQATT, CDR2 SNEGSKA (reference sequence). The CDR3 covers 16 residues. Trimming removed 3 bases from V and 1 base from J; junction bases left unmatched: 6. This CDR3 reads CSASDPGQGNTGELFF. In DNA form, the CDR3 reads TGCAGTGCTAGTGACCCGGGACAGGGGAACACCGGGGAGCTGTTTTTT.

The chain links TRBV18 to TRBJ1-1; tentatively, D is TRBD1 (5 bases). Looked up from germline, CDR1 is KGHSH and CDR2 is LQKENI. CDR3 length equals 13 residues. V was clipped by 6 bases and J by 2 bases, with 10 bases between them. The CDR3 is CASSRDSNTEAFF. In DNA, the CDR3 is TGTGCCAGCTCTCGTGACAGCAACACTGAAGCTTTCTTT.

This clone was seen once. The chain couples TRBV7-8 to TRBJ2-2; 11 nucleotides agree with TRBD2. This CDR3 is built from 15 residues. Per the germline V gene, CDR1 is SGHVS and CDR2 is FQNEAQ. After removal of 3 bases from V and 4 bases from J, the junction contained 1 base not matched to a gene. In nucleotides, the CDR3 is TGTGCCAGCAGCTTGCTAGCGGGGGGCACCGGGGAGCTGTTTTTT. Translation gives CASSLLAGGTGELFF. The full variable domain, in which reference TRBV7-8 and TRBJ2-2 provide the parts outside the CDR3, is GAGVSQSPRYKVAKRGQDVALRCDPISGHVSLFWYQQALGQGPEFLTYFQNEAQLDKSGLPSDRFFAERPEGSVSTLKIQRTQQEDSAVYLCASSLLAGGTGELFFGEGSRLTVL.

CDR3 sequence: CASSLVGQAGGELFF. CDR3 coding DNA: TGTGCCAGCAGCCTGGTGGGACAGGCCGGTGGGGAGCTGTTTTTT. The gene calls are TRBV3-1 (or the pseudogene TRBV3-2) and TRBJ2-2; 8 positions agree with TRBD1. The length of the CDR3 is 15 residues. In germline, CDR1 is LGHDT, CDR2 YNNKEL (reference sequence). V gave up 4 bases and J gave up 8 bases; unmatched junction bases: 9.

In nucleotides, the CDR3 is TGTGCCATCAAGCCGACAGTACCTGCGAACACCGGGGAGCTGTTTTTT. This codes for CAIKPTVPANTGELFF. This sequence joins TRBV10-3 and TRBJ2-2; maybe TRBD1 (5 bases). Trimming removed 7 bases from V and 0 bases from J, with 15 bases in between. In germline, CDR1 is ENHRY, CDR2 SYGVKD. This CDR3 contains 16 residues.

The chain has TRBV4-3 and TRBJ2-7; tentatively, D is TRBD2 (5 bases). The germline gives CDR1 LGHNA, CDR2 YSLEER. The CDR3 sequence is 13 residues long. V gave up 1 base and J gave up 6 bases, with 10 bases separating them. For the CDR3, the DNA is TGCGCCAGCAGCCAAGTGGGAGTCGGCGAGCAGTACTTC. This encodes CASSQVGVGEQYF.

This clone was counted a few times. V gene TRBV13 combines with J gene TRBJ1-2, with no clear D. Trimming removed 1 base from V and 13 bases from J, with 13 bases in between. This CDR3 has 12 residues. In germline, CDR1 is PRHDT, CDR2 FYEKMQ (reference sequence). CDR3 region: CASSLAGKGVTF. CDR3 DNA: TGTGCCAGCAGCTTAGCGGGGAAAGGCGTCACCTTC.

The chain uses TRBV27 and TRBJ1-5; D call uncertain. The CDR3 extends over 13 amino acids. From germline, CDR1 is MNHEY and CDR2 SMNVEV (reference sequence). V was cut by 3 bases and J by 4 bases, with 7 bases left in between. CDR3 sequence: CASSLTPNQPQHF. The CDR3 DNA reads as TGTGCCAGCAGTTTGACACCGAATCAGCCCCAGCATTTT.

This chain links TRBV27 with TRBJ2-1; 8 bases are a match to TRBD2. This CDR3 has 14 residues. Looked up from germline, CDR1 is MNHEY and CDR2 is SMNVEV (reference sequence). V shed 5 bases, J shed 5 bases, and the junction held 5 bases outside the gene matches. CDR3 sequence (DNA): TGTGCCAGCAGTCCCGGGGGGGGCAACAATGAGCAGTTCTTC. This gives the protein CASSPGGGNNEQFF.

This clone came up once. This rearrangement joins TRBV7-9 to TRBJ1-1; possibly TRBD1 for D (6 bases). With 5 bases removed from V and 8 bases from J, the gap between germline ends came to 12 bases. The CDR3 contains 12 residues. The germline V gene encodes CDR1 SEHNR and CDR2 FQNEAQ (reference sequence). The CDR3 DNA follows: TGTGCCAGCAGCCTCTACCAGGGGGAAGCTTTCTTT. This codes for CASSLYQGEAFF.

This clone appeared once. CDR3 in DNA: TGTGCCAGCTCACCACGGACAGCTGGGGACACTGAAGCTTTCTTT. Protein: CASSPRTAGDTEAFF. This chain joins TRBV18 and TRBJ1-1; D perhaps matches TRBD1 (6 bases). There are 15 residues in the CDR3. Germline CDR1 is KGHSH and CDR2 is LQKENI. With 1 base removed from V and 3 bases from J, the gap between germline ends came to 12 bases.

As for this clone: A junction boundary mismatches the germline segment, possibly from a read error. The chain joins TRBV6-2 or TRBV6-3 to TRBJ2-7; 7 bases are a match to TRBD1. CDR1 MNHEY and CDR2 SVGEGT come from the germline V gene. The CDR3 consists of 12 residues. The CDR3, as DNA: TGTGCCAGCAGCCGTACAGGGGCGTTTAGGCACTTC. Translation: CASSRTGAFRHF.

This chain links TRBV7-9 with TRBJ2-7, with D possibly TRBD2 on 6 matching bases. V shed 5 bases and J shed 3 bases, with 8 bases lying between them. This CDR3 contains 12 residues. Germline V lookup: CDR1 SEHNR, CDR2 FQNEAQ (reference sequence). The DNA of the CDR3 is TGTGCCAGCAGCGCCGGGAGCTACGAGCAGTACTTC. It specifies CASSAGSYEQYF.

This chain uses TRBV7-8 with TRBJ2-5; 9 bases line up with TRBD2. Trimming at V came to 3 bases and at J to 4 bases, leaving 9 bases not matched to a gene. The germline gives CDR1 SGHVS, CDR2 FQNEAQ. The CDR3 runs 16 residues. The CDR3 protein is CASSFGRGGHGETQYF. The CDR3 bases are TGTGCCAGCAGCTTCGGGCGGGGGGGCCATGGAGAGACCCAGTACTTC.

The V and J genes are TRBV7-9 and TRBJ1-1; the match to TRBD1 covers 7 bases. This CDR3 spans 14 amino acids. J gave up 0 bases and V 6 bases, and 4 bases lay outside the gene matches. CDR1 SEHNR and CDR2 FQNEAQ come from the germline V gene (reference sequence). This chain's CDR3 is CASSQTGMNTEAFF. The CDR3 bases are TGTGCCAGCAGTCAGACAGGGATGAACACTGAAGCTTTCTTT.

The genes are TRBV2 and TRBJ2-3; D not certain. The germline CDR1 and CDR2 sequences are SNHLY and FYNNEI. The CDR3 totals 14 residues. V lost 6 bases and J 7 bases, leaving 17 bases between the germline ends. DNA for the CDR3: TGTGCCAGCAGGCCGACCACTATGAGGAATACGCAGTATTTT. Translation: CASRPTTMRNTQYF.

This chain connects TRBV4-3 to TRBJ2-7; D not certain. V gave up 0 bases and J gave up 3 bases, with 12 bases separating them. The CDR3 contains 15 residues. Germline lookup yields CDR1 LGHNA and CDR2 YSLEER. The DNA for the CDR3 is TGCGCCAGCAGCCAAGATATGCGTCCTTACTACGAGCAGTACTTC. Translation: CASSQDMRPYYEQYF.

The rearrangement uses TRBV11-2 and TRBJ2-3; D might be TRBD2 (5 bases). The CDR3 has 14 amino acids. CDR1 and CDR2 (germline): SGHAT, FQNNGV. Between the trimmed V and J ends, which lost 9 bases and 3 bases, there was a span of 16 bases. In nucleotides, the CDR3 is TGTGCCAGTGGCCGAGGGCAGGAGACAGATACGCAGTATTTT. Its protein product is CASGRGQETDTQYF.

This chain uses TRBV24-1 with TRBJ2-3; 9 nucleotides match TRBD2. This CDR3 contains 16 residues. After removal of 3 bases from V and 3 bases from J, the junction contained 6 bases not matched to a gene. CDR1 and CDR2 from the germline V gene are KGHDR and SFDVKD. CDR3 DNA sequence: TGTGCCACCAGTGATCCCGCCAGCGGGGGGACAGATACGCAGTATTTT. Translation gives CATSDPASGGTDTQYF.

Comments on this clone: Additional DNA sequences in this sample encode the identical CDR3. The chain is built from TRBV5-1 and TRBJ1-1; 8 bases are shared with TRBD1. Germline CDR1 and CDR2: SGHRS and YFSETQ. V gave up 4 bases and J gave up 1 base; unmatched junction bases: 3. This CDR3 is built from 14 residues. Written as DNA, the CDR3 is TGCGCCAGCAGCCCAGGGACAGGGAACACTGAAGCTTTCTTT. This translates into CASSPGTGNTEAFF.

The gene calls are TRBV20-1 and TRBJ2-7; D is perhaps TRBD1 (6 bases). Germline assignment: CDR1 DFQATT and CDR2 SNEGSKA (reference sequence). This CDR3 region has 12 residues. V gave up 3 bases and J gave up 5 bases, with 11 bases separating them. The CDR3 bases are TGCAGTGCTAGTCCCCAGGGGAACGAGCAGTACTTC. As protein: CSASPQGNEQYF.

This clone was observed a single time. V and J are TRBV6-5 and TRBJ2-1; TRBD1 agrees at 7 bases. Losses at the gene ends were 8 bases for V and 6 bases for J; bases not matched to a gene: 7. Per germline, CDR1 MNHEY and CDR2 SVGAGI. The CDR3 is 13 residues long. This CDR3 reads CASARDRVNEQFF. CDR3 DNA: TGTGCCAGCGCAAGAGACAGGGTCAATGAGCAGTTCTTC.

In this sample, this clone turned up a few times. The chain has TRBV5-1 and TRBJ2-2, with D possibly TRBD1 on 6 matching bases. Between the trimmed V and J ends, which lost 1 base and 3 bases, there was a span of 10 bases. Germline CDR1 is SGHRS and CDR2 is YFSETQ. CDR3 length: 15 residues. The CDR3 nucleotides are TGCGCCAGCAGCTTGCTACAGGGAGACACCGGGGAGCTGTTTTTT. Translation gives CASSLLQGDTGELFF.

V is TRBV5-1 and J is TRBJ1-2, with 7 bases lining up with TRBD1. The V and J ends lost 1 base and 3 bases, in that order; junction bases with no gene match: 3. The CDR3 runs to 14 residues. Germline CDR1 reads SGHRS; CDR2 reads YFSETQ. The CDR3, as DNA: TGCGCCAGCAGCTTGACAGGGGCGGACTATGGCTACACCTTC. This encodes CASSLTGADYGYTF.